One and the same sample provided the 24 T cell receptor beta chains below, sequenced in a study of vaccination and CD4 T cells after COVID-19. With the Oncomine TCR Beta short-read assay, DNA from cultured CD4+ T cells was sequenced. TCRdb ran MiXCR on the PCR reads and lists one entry per CDR3 protein. The table records just over 20,000 distinct CDR3 sequences, around 48% of them present only once. The treatment denotes: approximately nine-day PBMC culture with coronavirus spike peptide pools or control peptides (ViraFEST assay). These receptors are not linked to any known antigen. Sequenced input: CD4+ T cells from blood, cultured in vitro. The receptors come from a human donor who had recovered from COVID-19.

Only one count was recorded for this clonotype. This chain links TRBV2 with TRBJ2-3; 8 bases match TRBD1. The junction had 9 bases not matched to a gene; V was cut back by 6 bases and J by 4 bases. The CDR3 contains 15 residues. Germline lookup yields CDR1 SNHLY and CDR2 FYNNEI. The CDR3 spells CASRGDRLRPDTQYF. The CDR3 nucleotides read TGTGCCAGCAGGGGGGACAGGCTCCGACCAGATACGCAGTATTTT.

The chain joins TRBV10-3 to TRBJ1-2; maybe TRBD1 (6 bases). The CDR3 spans 15 residues. V was pared by 6 bases and J by 1 base, with 15 bases between. Germline V gives CDR1 ENHRY, CDR2 SYGVKD. The CDR3 sequence: CAIRESPGVNYGYTF. The CDR3 nucleotides read TGTGCCATCAGGGAATCCCCAGGGGTTAACTATGGCTACACCTTC.

The chain combines TRBV7-9 with TRBJ2-3; 7 nucleotides align to TRBD2. The CDR3 totals 16 residues. Germline V CDR1 and CDR2: SEHNR, FQNEAQ (reference sequence). Trimming at V came to 6 bases and at J to 4 bases, leaving 13 bases not matched to a gene. Here the CDR3 reads CASSPFGGSGADTQYF. The CDR3 nucleotides read TGTGCCAGCAGTCCGTTCGGCGGGAGTGGGGCAGATACGCAGTATTTT.

This clonotype was recorded a few times. The chain carries TRBV19 and TRBJ1-1, with a possible D match to TRBD1 (6 bases). Trimming took 4 bases from V and 4 from J, leaving 10 bases between them. This CDR3 is 13 amino acids long. Germline loops: CDR1 LNHDA, CDR2 SQIVND (reference sequence). This CDR3 is CASSNLGGTEAFF. The CDR3 nucleotides are TGTGCCAGTAGTAATTTAGGGGGCACTGAAGCTTTCTTT.

The V and J genes are TRBV7-6 and TRBJ2-1; TRBD1 or TRBD2 may be the D gene (7 bases each). The V gene's germline CDR1 is SGHVS and CDR2 FNYEAQ. The V gene lost 9 bases and the J gene lost 4 bases, with 25 bases spanning the gap. This CDR3 region has 17 residues. The CDR3 nucleotides are TGTGCCAGTAGAGCAGCAGGCAGGGGGAGGGGTTACAATGAGCAGTTCTTC. Protein sequence: CASRAAGRGRGYNEQFF.

This clonotype was seen a handful of times. The chain links TRBV6-1 to TRBJ1-3; D uncertain. The germline V and J ends were trimmed by 2 bases and 2 bases, with 7 bases remaining between them. Germline V lookup: CDR1 MNHNS, CDR2 SASEGT. The CDR3 is 14 residues long. CDR3 residues: CASSERTTGNTIYF. The CDR3, as DNA: TGTGCCAGCAGTGAACGGACTACTGGAAACACCATATATTTT.

This clonotype was observed a few times. This chain joins TRBV19 and TRBJ1-1, with D unclear. This CDR3 is 16 amino acids long. Germline lookup yields CDR1 LNHDA and CDR2 SQIVND (reference sequence). V dropped 0 bases and J dropped 0 bases, with 11 bases sitting between them. The CDR3 nucleotides are TGTGCCAGTAGTATAGATTCCGGTCGGATGAACACTGAAGCTTTCTTT. Encoded protein: CASSIDSGRMNTEAFF.

The V and J genes are TRBV7-6 and TRBJ2-5; the D gene is possibly TRBD1 (5 bases). Germline CDR1 and CDR2: SGHVS and FNYEAQ. V was clipped by 5 bases and J by 4 bases, with 11 bases between them. CDR3 length equals 13 residues. The CDR3 reads CASSPLRGETQYF. CDR3 DNA: TGTGCCAGCAGCCCCCTTAGGGGAGAGACCCAGTACTTC.

In this sample, this clonotype is medium-sized (0.01 to 0.1%). The rearrangement uses TRBV6-1 and TRBJ1-2, with 9 bases fitting TRBD1. In germline, CDR1 is MNHNS, CDR2 SASEGT. V gave up 6 bases and J gave up 3 bases; unmatched junction bases: 8. The CDR3 length is 15 residues. The CDR3 DNA is TGTGCCAGCAGGCCGCCGGGACAGGGTGACTATGGCTACACCTTC. Its translation is CASRPPGQGDYGYTF.

This clonotype was found a few times. CDR3: CATSEGGQPKEYGYTF. As DNA, the CDR3 is TGTGCCACCAGTGAAGGAGGACAGCCTAAGGAGTATGGCTACACCTTC. V and J are TRBV24-1 and TRBJ1-2; TRBD1 might be the D (6 bases). Trimming took 4 bases from V and 5 from J, leaving 19 bases between them. This CDR3 is built from 16 residues. CDR1 is KGHDR and CDR2 is SFDVKD in the germline V gene.

The chain couples TRBV7-6 to TRBJ2-7; 8 bases align to TRBD1. The CDR3 is 15 residues long. The trim removed 2 bases at V and 3 bases at J, leaving 6 bases unmatched. Germline CDR1 reads SGHVS; CDR2 reads FNYEAQ. In DNA form, the CDR3 reads TGTGCCAGCAGCTTACGGGCGACAGGGGTCTACGAGCAGTACTTC. Residues: CASSLRATGVYEQYF. The full variable domain, rest sourced from reference TRBV7-6 and TRBJ2-7, is GAGVSQSPRYKVTKRGQDVALRCDPISGHVSLYWYRQALGQGPEFLTYFNYEAQQDKSGLPNDRFSAERPEGSISTLTIQRTEQRDSAMYRCASSLRATGVYEQYFGPGTRLTVT.

The gene calls are TRBV5-4 and TRBJ2-3; a weak D match, TRBD2 (5 bases). CDR3 length: 13 residues. Germline CDR1 reads SGHNT; CDR2 reads YYREEE (reference sequence). The V end lost 4 bases, the J end lost 5 bases, and 11 bases lay between the germline ends. The CDR3: CASSTTGKDTQYF. For the CDR3, the DNA is TGTGCCAGCAGCACGACGGGAAAAGATACGCAGTATTTT.

V and J are TRBV20-1 and TRBJ2-7; 11 nucleotides match TRBD2. The CDR3 has 15 residues. Germline V gene sequence: CDR1 DFQATT, CDR2 SNEGSKA (reference sequence). With V trimmed by 0 bases and J by 5 bases, 6 bases remained unmatched. The CDR3 coding sequence is TGCAGTGCTAGAGAAACTAGCGGGAGCCGAAACGAGCAGTACTTC. Encoded protein: CSARETSGSRNEQYF.

The chain is built from TRBV28 and TRBJ2-6; D gene unclear. CDR1 is MDHEN, CDR2 SYDVKM, per germline. CDR3 length: 14 amino acids. V was trimmed by 6 bases and J by 2 bases, leaving 8 bases between them. CDR3 sequence (DNA): TGTGCCAGCAGAACTACTGCTGGGGCCAACGTCCTGACTTTC. Translated, it gives CASRTTAGANVLTF.

This clonotype turned up a few times. The CDR3 coding sequence is TGTGCCAGCAGTAACGACAGGCCGAAGAATAATTCACCCCTCCACTTT. Encoded protein: CASSNDRPKNNSPLHF. The V gene is TRBV6-1, the J gene TRBJ1-6; maybe TRBD1 (6 bases). CDR1 is MNHNS and CDR2 is SASEGT in the germline V gene. The CDR3 spans 16 residues. V was clipped by 5 bases and J by 5 bases, with 16 bases between them.

The genes are TRBV20-1 and TRBJ2-2, with D possibly matching TRBD2 (7 bases). The V gene's germline CDR1 is DFQATT and CDR2 SNEGSKA (reference sequence). Trimming pared 0 bases from V and 3 bases from J, leaving 20 bases between. This CDR3 has 18 amino acids. CDR3: CSARDLGRGAGYTGELFF. For the CDR3, the DNA is TGCAGTGCTAGAGACCTGGGCCGGGGGGCGGGGTACACCGGGGAGCTGTTTTTT.

This clonotype occurred a few times. V gene TRBV6-5 combines with J gene TRBJ1-2, with 9 positions matching TRBD1. V trimming: 4 bases; J trimming: 3 bases; junction bases outside the gene matches: 3. Germline assignment: CDR1 MNHEY and CDR2 SVGAGI. This CDR3 spans 14 amino acids. In DNA, the CDR3 is TGTGCCAGCAGTTTTACAGGGGGCGACTATGGCTACACCTTC. Protein sequence: CASSFTGGDYGYTF.

V and J are TRBV20-1 and TRBJ1-6; 10 nucleotides align to TRBD1. The germline CDR1 and CDR2 sequences are DFQATT and SNEGSKA (reference sequence). The V and J ends lost 5 bases and 5 bases, in that order; junction bases with no gene match: 6. This CDR3 contains 15 residues. The CDR3 nucleotides read TGCAGTGCTGCGAGACAGGGGGCTGATAATTCACCCCTCCACTTT. Encoded protein: CSAARQGADNSPLHF.

The chain employs TRBV10-3 and TRBJ2-2; D ambiguous. CDR3 length: 15 amino acids. Looked up from germline, CDR1 is ENHRY and CDR2 is SYGVKD. V was trimmed by 0 bases and J by 2 bases, leaving 7 bases between them. CDR3 in amino acids: CAISESNRNTGELFF. CDR3 bases: TGTGCCATCAGTGAGTCGAACAGAAACACCGGGGAGCTGTTTTTT.

The chain uses TRBV11-2 and TRBJ2-7, with TRBD1 matching 8 bases. In germline, CDR1 is SGHAT, CDR2 FQNNGV. J lost 2 bases, V lost 4 bases, and 4 bases had no gene match. This CDR3 has 14 residues. The DNA for the CDR3 is TGTGCCAGCAGCTCGACAGGGGTGGCCTACGAGCAGTACTTC. This translates into CASSSTGVAYEQYF. Drawing the rest from reference TRBV11-2 and TRBJ2-7, the complete variable domain is EAGVAQSPRYKIIEKRQSVAFWCNPISGHATLYWYQQILGQGPKLLIQFQNNGVVDDSQLPKDRFSAERLKGVDSTLKIQPAKLEDSAVYLCASSSTGVAYEQYFGPGTRLTVT.

This chain links TRBV11-3 with TRBJ1-2; TRBD1 is a possible D gene (5 bases). CDR3 length equals 14 residues. Trimming took 3 bases from V and 8 from J, leaving 16 bases between them. Germline assignment: CDR1 SGHNT and CDR2 YENEEA. This CDR3 is CASSLDQGLRGYTF. The CDR3 nucleotides are TGTGCCAGCAGCTTGGATCAGGGTCTACGGGGCTACACCTTC.

This clonotype has a handful of counts. An end of the junction differs from the germline gene, which may be a read error. The V call is TRBV7-7, the J call TRBJ2-2, with D unresolved. The CDR3 is 15 residues long. Looked up from germline, CDR1 is SSHAT and CDR2 is FNYEAQ (reference sequence). DNA for the CDR3: TGTGCTAGCAGCCCCGACGGTGCGAACACCGGGGAGCTGTTTTTT. Translating it yields CASSPDGANTGELFF.

This chain links TRBV30 with TRBJ2-1; D not certain. Germline lookup yields CDR1 GTSNPN and CDR2 SVGIG (reference sequence). With 0 bases removed from V and 0 bases from J, the gap between germline ends came to 12 bases. This CDR3 has 16 residues. For the CDR3, the DNA is TGTGCCTGGAGTGTAGGTCGCACGAGCTCCTACAATGAGCAGTTCTTC. Its protein is CAWSVGRTSSYNEQFF. Full variable domain (missing parts from reference TRBV30 and TRBJ2-1): SQTIHQWPATLVQPVGSPLSLECTVEGTSNPNLYWYRQAAGRGLQLLFYSVGIGQISSEVPQNLSASRPQDRQFILSSKKLLLSDSGFYLCAWSVGRTSSYNEQFFGPGTRLTVL.

The genes are TRBV5-1 and TRBJ2-7; 10 nucleotides agree with TRBD2. V shed 5 bases and J 1 base; nucleotides not matched to a gene: 3. CDR1 is SGHRS, CDR2 YFSETQ, per germline. This CDR3 contains 14 residues. CDR3 DNA: TGCGCCAGCAGAGTACTAGCGGGGTCCTACGAGCAGTACTTC. Encoded protein: CASRVLAGSYEQYF. Complete variable domain (other parts from reference TRBV5-1 and TRBJ2-7): KAGVTQTPRYLIKTRGQQVTLSCSPISGHRSVSWYQQTPGQGLQFLFEYFSETQRNKGNFPGRFSGRQFSNSRSEMNVSTLELGDSALYLCASRVLAGSYEQYFGPGTRLTVT.